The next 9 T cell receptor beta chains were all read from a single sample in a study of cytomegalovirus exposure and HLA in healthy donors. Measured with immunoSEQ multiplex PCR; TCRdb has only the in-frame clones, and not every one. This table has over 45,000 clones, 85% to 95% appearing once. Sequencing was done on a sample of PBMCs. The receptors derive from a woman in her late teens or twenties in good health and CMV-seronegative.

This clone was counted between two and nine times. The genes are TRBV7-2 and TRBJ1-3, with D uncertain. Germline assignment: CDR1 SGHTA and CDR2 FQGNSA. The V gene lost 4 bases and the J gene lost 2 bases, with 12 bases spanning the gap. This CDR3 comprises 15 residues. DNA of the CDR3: TGTGCCAGCAGCTCTTCAGTAAACCCTGGAAACACCATATATTTT. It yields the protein CASSSSVNPGNTIYF.

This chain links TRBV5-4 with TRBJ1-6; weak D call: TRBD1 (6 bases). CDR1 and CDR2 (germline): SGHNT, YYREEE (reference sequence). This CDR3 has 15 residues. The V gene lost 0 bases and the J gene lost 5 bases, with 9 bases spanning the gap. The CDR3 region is CASSLGGQNNSPLHF. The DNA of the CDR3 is TGTGCCAGCAGCTTGGGGGGACAAAATAATTCACCCCTCCACTTT.

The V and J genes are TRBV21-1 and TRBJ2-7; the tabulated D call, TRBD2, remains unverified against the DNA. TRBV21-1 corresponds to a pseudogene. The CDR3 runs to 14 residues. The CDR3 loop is CASSSRGDGYEQYV. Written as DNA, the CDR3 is TGTGCCAGCAGCAGCCGCGGTGACGGGTACGAGCAGTACGTC.

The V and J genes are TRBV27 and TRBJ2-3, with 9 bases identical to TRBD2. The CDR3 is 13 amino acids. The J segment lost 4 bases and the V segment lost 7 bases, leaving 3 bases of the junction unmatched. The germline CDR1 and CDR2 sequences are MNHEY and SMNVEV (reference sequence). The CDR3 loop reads CASTIAGADTQYF. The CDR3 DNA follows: TGTGCCAGCACCATAGCGGGGGCAGATACGCAGTATTTT.

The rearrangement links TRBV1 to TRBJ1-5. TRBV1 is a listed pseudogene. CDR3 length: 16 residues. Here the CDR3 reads CTSSPLAGSSNQPQHF. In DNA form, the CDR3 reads TGCACCAGCAGCCCCCTGGCCGGGTCCAGCAATCAGCCCCAGCATTTT.

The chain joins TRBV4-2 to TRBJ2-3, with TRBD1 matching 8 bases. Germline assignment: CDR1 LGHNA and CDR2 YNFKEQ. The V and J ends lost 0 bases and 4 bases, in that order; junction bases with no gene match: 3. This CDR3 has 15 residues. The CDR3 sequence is CASSQDQGAADTQYF. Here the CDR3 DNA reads TGTGCCAGCAGCCAAGATCAGGGGGCCGCAGATACGCAGTATTTT.

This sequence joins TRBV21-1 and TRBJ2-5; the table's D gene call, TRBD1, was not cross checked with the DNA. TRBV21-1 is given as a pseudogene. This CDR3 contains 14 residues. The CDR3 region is CASRSSERGETQYF. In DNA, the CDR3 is TGTGCCAGCAGATCCTCGGAAAGGGGAGAGACCCAGTACTTC.

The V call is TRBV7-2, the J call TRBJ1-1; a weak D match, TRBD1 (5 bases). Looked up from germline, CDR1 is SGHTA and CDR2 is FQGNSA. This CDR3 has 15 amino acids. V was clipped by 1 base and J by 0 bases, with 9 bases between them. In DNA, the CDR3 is TGTGCCAGCAGCTTAGTGGGGGGATTGAACACTGAAGCTTTCTTT. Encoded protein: CASSLVGGLNTEAFF.

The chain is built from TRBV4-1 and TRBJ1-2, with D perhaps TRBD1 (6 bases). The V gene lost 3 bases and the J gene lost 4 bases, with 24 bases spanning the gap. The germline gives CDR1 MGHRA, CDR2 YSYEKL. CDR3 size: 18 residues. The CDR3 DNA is TGCGCCAGCAGCCACCCAGAGGACAGAGGCATACCTATCTATGGCTACACCTTC. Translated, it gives CASSHPEDRGIPIYGYTF.